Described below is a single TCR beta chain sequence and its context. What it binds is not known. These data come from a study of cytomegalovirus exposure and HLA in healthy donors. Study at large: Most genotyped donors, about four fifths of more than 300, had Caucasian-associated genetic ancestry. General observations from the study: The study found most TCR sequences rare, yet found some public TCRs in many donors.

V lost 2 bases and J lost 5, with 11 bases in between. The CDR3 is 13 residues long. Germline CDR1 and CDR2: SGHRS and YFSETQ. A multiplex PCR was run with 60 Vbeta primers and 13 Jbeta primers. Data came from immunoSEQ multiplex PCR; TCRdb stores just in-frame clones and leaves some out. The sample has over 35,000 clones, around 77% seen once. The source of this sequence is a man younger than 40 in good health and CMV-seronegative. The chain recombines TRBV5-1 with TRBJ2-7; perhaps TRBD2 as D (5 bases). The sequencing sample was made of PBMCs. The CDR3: CASSFRDFDEQYF. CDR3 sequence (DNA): TGCGCCAGCAGCTTTCGGGATTTTGACGAGCAGTACTTC.